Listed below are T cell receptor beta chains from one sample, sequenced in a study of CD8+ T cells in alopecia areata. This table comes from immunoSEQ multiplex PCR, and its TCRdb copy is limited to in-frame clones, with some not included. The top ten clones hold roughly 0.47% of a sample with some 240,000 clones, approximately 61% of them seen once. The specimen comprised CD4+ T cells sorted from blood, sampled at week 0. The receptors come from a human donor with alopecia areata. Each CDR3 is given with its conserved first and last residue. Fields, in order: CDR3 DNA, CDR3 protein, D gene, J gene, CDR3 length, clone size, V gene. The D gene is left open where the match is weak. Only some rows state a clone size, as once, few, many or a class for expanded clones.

CDR3nt: TGTGCCAGCAGCTTATCGGACTACCGCAATGAGCAGTTCTTC; CDR3aa: CASSLSDYRNEQFF; d_gene: NA; j_gene: TRBJ2-1; len: 14; abundance: NA; v_gene: TRBV5-4
CDR3nt: TGTGCCAGTAGTATGGATAGCGGGCGGTCCTACGAGCAGTACTTC; CDR3aa: CASSMDSGRSYEQYF; d_gene: TRBD2; j_gene: TRBJ2-7; len: 15; abundance: NA; v_gene: TRBV19
CDR3nt: TGTGCCAGCAGTTACGATTGGGGGGGGCCTGAAGCTTTCTTT; CDR3aa: CASSYDWGGPEAFF; d_gene: NA; j_gene: TRBJ1-1; len: 14; abundance: NA; v_gene: TRBV6-6
CDR3nt: TGTGCCAGCAGCCAAGAACCCCCCGAGCAGTACTTC; CDR3aa: CASSQEPPEQYF; d_gene: NA; j_gene: TRBJ2-7; len: 12; abundance: NA; v_gene: TRBV4-2
CDR3nt: TGTGCCAGCCGGGACATAACCTACGAGCAGTACTTC; CDR3aa: CASRDITYEQYF; d_gene: NA; j_gene: TRBJ2-7; len: 12; abundance: few; v_gene: TRBV2
CDR3nt: TGCGCCAGCAGCCTCACTTCGACAGCGCTGAACACTGAAGCTTTCTTT; CDR3aa: CASSLTSTALNTEAFF; d_gene: NA; j_gene: TRBJ1-1; len: 16; abundance: few; v_gene: TRBV4-1
CDR3nt: TGTGCCAGCACCGAGGACAGGGGGCCCTACAATGAGCAGTTCTTC; CDR3aa: CASTEDRGPYNEQFF; d_gene: TRBD1; j_gene: TRBJ2-1; len: 15; abundance: once; v_gene: TRBV11-2
CDR3nt: TGCGCCAGCAGCTTGGGACAGACCTCCTACGAGCAGTACTTC; CDR3aa: CASSLGQTSYEQYF; d_gene: NA; j_gene: TRBJ2-7; len: 14; abundance: NA; v_gene: TRBV5-1
CDR3nt: TGCAGCGTTTCCCTCGTTGTATCGGGGAGGGCGACCTACAATGAGCAGTTCTTC; CDR3aa: CSVSLVVSGRATYNEQFF; d_gene: TRBD2; j_gene: TRBJ2-1; len: 18; abundance: NA; v_gene: TRBV29-1
CDR3nt: TGCGCCAGCAGCTTGGGGGGACTAGCAGACACAGATACGCAGTATTTT; CDR3aa: CASSLGGLADTDTQYF; d_gene: TRBD2; j_gene: TRBJ2-3; len: 16; abundance: NA; v_gene: TRBV5-1
CDR3nt: TGTGCCAGCAGCCTCGGGACAGGGGTGAACTACGAGCAGTACTTC; CDR3aa: CASSLGTGVNYEQYF; d_gene: TRBD1; j_gene: TRBJ2-7; len: 15; abundance: NA; v_gene: TRBV5-6
CDR3nt: TGCGCCAGCAGCTTGGCCTCGGGCTCCTACGAGCAGTACTTC; CDR3aa: CASSLASGSYEQYF; d_gene: NA; j_gene: TRBJ2-7; len: 14; abundance: NA; v_gene: TRBV5-1
CDR3nt: TGCAGCGTTCAGGGGACGTCCGGCGACCTCTACGAGCAGTACTTC; CDR3aa: CSVQGTSGDLYEQYF; d_gene: NA; j_gene: TRBJ2-7; len: 15; abundance: once; v_gene: TRBV29-1
CDR3nt: TGTGCCAGCAGCCTAACAAGAAATGAGCAGTTCTTC; CDR3aa: CASSLTRNEQFF; d_gene: NA; j_gene: TRBJ2-1; len: 12; abundance: few; v_gene: TRBV5-4
CDR3nt: TGTGCCTGGAGTGTACTATCTGCCGAGCAGTACTTC; CDR3aa: CAWSVLSAEQYF; d_gene: NA; j_gene: TRBJ2-7; len: 12; abundance: NA; v_gene: TRBV30